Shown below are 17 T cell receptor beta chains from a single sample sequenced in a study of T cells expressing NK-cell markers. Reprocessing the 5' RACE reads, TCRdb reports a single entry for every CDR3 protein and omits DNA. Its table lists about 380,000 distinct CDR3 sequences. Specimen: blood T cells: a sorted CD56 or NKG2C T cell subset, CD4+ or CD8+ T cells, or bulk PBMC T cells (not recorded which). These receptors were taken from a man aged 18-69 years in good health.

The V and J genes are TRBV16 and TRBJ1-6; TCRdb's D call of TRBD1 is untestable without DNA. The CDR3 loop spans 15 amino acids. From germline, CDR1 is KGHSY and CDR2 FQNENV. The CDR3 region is CASSQSRTGNSPLHF.

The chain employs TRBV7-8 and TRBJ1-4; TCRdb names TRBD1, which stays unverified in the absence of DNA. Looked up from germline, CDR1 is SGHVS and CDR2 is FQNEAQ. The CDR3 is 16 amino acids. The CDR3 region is CASSSLPGQGDEKLFF.

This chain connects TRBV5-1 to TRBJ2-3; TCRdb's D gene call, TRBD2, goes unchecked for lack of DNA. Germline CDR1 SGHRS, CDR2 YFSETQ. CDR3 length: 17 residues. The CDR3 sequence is CASSLGLAPSPTDTQYF.

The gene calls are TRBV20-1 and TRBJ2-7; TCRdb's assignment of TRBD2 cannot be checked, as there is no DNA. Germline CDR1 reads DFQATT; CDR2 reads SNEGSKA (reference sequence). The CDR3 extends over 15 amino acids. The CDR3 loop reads CSARSGTKLPYEQYF.

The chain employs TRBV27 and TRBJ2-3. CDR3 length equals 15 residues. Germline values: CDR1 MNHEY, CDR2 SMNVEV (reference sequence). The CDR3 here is CASSFSRLLADTQYF.

This chain's CDR3 is CASSEQWASGPTGELFF. The V gene is TRBV6-4, the J gene TRBJ2-2; TCRdb outputs TRBD2, but without DNA this stays unchecked. There are 17 residues in the CDR3. Germline assignment: CDR1 MRHNA and CDR2 SNTAGT.

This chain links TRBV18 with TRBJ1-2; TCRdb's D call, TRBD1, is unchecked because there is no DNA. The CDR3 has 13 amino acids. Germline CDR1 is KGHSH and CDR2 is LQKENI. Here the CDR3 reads CASSPRTGDGYTF.

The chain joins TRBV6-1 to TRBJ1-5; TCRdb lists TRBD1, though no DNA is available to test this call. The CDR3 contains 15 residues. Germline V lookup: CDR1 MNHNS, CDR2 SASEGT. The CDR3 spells CASRRQSYSNQPQHF.

The CDR3 is CASSPRLGDAYEQYF. This rearrangement joins TRBV6-5 to TRBJ2-7; TCRdb's assignment of TRBD2 cannot be checked, as there is no DNA. Germline-derived CDR1 and CDR2 are MNHEY and SVGAGI. The CDR3 length is 15 residues.

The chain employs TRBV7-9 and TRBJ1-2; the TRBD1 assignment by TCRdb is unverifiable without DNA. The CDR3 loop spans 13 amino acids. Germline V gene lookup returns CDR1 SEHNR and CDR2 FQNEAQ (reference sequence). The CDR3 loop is CASSPMTGDGYTF.

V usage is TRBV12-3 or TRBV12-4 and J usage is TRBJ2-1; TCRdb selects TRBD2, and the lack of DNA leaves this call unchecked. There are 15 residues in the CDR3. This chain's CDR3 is CASSRTSGAYNEQFF.

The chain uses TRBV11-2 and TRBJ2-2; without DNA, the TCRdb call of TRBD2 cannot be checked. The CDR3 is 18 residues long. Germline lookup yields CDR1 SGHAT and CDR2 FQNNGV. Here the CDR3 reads CASSLRATSGENTGELFF.

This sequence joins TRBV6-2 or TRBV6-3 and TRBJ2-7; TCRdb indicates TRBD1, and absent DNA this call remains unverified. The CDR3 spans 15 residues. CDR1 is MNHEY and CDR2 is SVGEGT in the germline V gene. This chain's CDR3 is CASRDGTGSAYEQYF.

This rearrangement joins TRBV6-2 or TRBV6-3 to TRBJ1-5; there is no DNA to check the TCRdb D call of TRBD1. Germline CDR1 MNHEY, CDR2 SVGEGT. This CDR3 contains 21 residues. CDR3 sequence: CASSYFPRAKTGGWLNQPQHF.

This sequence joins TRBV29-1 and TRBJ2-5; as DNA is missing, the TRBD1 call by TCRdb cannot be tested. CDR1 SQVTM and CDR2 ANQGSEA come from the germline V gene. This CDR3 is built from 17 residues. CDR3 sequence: CSVKQNPGQGSRETQYF.

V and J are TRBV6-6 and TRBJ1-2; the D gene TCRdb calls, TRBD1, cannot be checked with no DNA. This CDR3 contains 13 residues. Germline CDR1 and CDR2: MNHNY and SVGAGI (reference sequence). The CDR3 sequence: CASSEDRSYGYTF.

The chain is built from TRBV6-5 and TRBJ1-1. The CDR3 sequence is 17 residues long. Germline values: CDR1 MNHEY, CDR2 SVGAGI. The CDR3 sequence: CASSYGGGSRMNTEAFF.